A single count supports the clone carrying this T cell receptor (beta chain). Original processing methods: Quantification of nucleated cells was approximated via reference gene primer amplification. The table came from immunoSEQ multiplex PCR; TCRdb's copy has only in-frame clones and leaves some out. The V and J calls and clone size are taken from that table; D and trimming were inferred from the DNA. The sample holds more than 35,000 clones, 70% to 90% seen once. The data originate from a study of blood T cell repertoires in COVID-19. The overall study: Sources were T cells, B-cell-depleted T cells, or PBMCs; the material itself was cDNA or gDNA.

The clonotype was recovered from a man between 60 and 75 years old with active COVID-19. Source material: peripheral blood.

Here the CDR3 DNA reads TGTGCCAGCAGCTCACTAGCGGGAGGGGATACGCAGTATTTT. Amino acids: CASSSLAGGDTQYF. The V call is TRBV7-6, the J call TRBJ2-3; 13 nucleotides match TRBD2. CDR1 and CDR2 (germline): SGHVS, FNYEAQ. The V gene end was trimmed by 4 bases and the J gene end by 6 bases; junction bases not matched to a gene: 1. CDR3 size: 14 residues.